The 2 T cell receptor beta chains below come from one sample, sequenced in a study of cytomegalovirus exposure and HLA in healthy donors. PCR was performed using 60 Vbeta and 13 Jbeta primers. Measured with immunoSEQ multiplex PCR; TCRdb has only the in-frame clones, and not every one. This table holds about 110,000 clones, about two thirds found once. The sample comprised PBMCs. The source is a boy aged 5-17 years in good health and CMV-seronegative.

The chain carries TRBV27 and TRBJ2-5, with TRBD2 matching over 14 bases. The trim removed 6 bases at V and 2 bases at J, leaving 8 bases unmatched. CDR1 and CDR2 from the germline V gene are MNHEY and SMNVEV (reference sequence). The CDR3 is made up of 17 amino acids. The CDR3 spells CASSTIGLAGGQETQYF. For the CDR3, the DNA is TGTGCCAGCAGCACCATCGGACTAGCGGGGGGTCAAGAGACCCAGTACTTC.

The chain links TRBV9 to TRBJ2-3, with 8 bases lining up with TRBD2. This CDR3 comprises 16 residues. Germline values: CDR1 SGDLS, CDR2 YYNGEE. Unmatched junction bases numbered 12, after V lost 3 bases and J lost 6 bases. The DNA of the CDR3 is TGTGCCAGCAGCGAAACACCGGGACTAGGCTGGGATACGCAGTATTTT. It codes for CASSETPGLGWDTQYF.